What follows describes a single TCR beta chain. Its antigen is unknown. Prior autoimmune disease or systemic immunosuppression barred patients. This record belongs to a study of OX40 agonist ivuxolimab in advanced cancers. Study in general: A history of anti-PD-1, anti-PD-L1 or anti-CTLA-4 therapy was acceptable, and 40% had some. General study points: Among the nonresponders, some also had low normalized T-cell clonal expansion.

The assay was immunoSEQ multiplex PCR, and TCRdb's table has in-frame clones only and misses some. The data show some 60,000 clones, approximately 90% seen once. Trimming removed 1 base at V and 0 bases at J, with 7 bases between. The CDR3 totals 15 residues. The germline V gene has CDR1 SGHAT and CDR2 FQDESV (reference sequence). This chain uses TRBV11-1 with TRBJ1-5; D is unresolved. The TCR sequence derives from an adult with an advanced solid tumor such as melanoma, head and neck, liver or kidney cancer. The sequencing here drew on CD4+ or CD8+ T cells sorted from blood, taken in a trial of the OX40 agonist ivuxolimab. CDR3 bases: TGTGCCAGCAGCTTAGTTCCGGGTAGCAATCAGCCCCAGCATTTT. It is translated as CASSLVPGSNQPQHF.